A selection of T cell receptor beta chains follows, all from one sample in a study of CD8 T cells in ankylosing spondylitis. TCRdb passed the 5' RACE reads through MiXCR, listing each CDR3 protein once. Of 110,000 to 150,000 distinct CDR3 sequences listed, 8% to 9% are singletons. The sequenced sample was synovial fluid, either unsorted or a sorted T cell fraction (not recorded which). The receptors were gathered from a male donor with ankylosing spondylitis. CDR3s include the opening cysteine and the closing phenylalanine or tryptophan. Fields, in order: clone size, V gene, D gene, J gene, CDR3 DNA, CDR3 protein. A D gene is named only where the DNA matches it firmly. Clone size appears in some rows only: once, few, many, or a class for an expanded clone.

size: many; V: TRBV5-5; D: TRBD1; J: TRBJ1-4; DNA: TGTGCCAGCAGCTTATCTGGGACAGCTAATGAAAAACTGTTTTTT; CDR3: CASSLSGTANEKLFF
size: many; V: TRBV21-1; D: NA; J: TRBJ2-2; DNA: TGTGCCAGCAGCTCTGGGGGGGGCCCAGAAAATACCGGGGAGCTGTTTTTT; CDR3: CASSSGGGPENTGELFF
size: few; V: TRBV7-9; D: NA; J: TRBJ2-1; DNA: TGTGCCAGCAGCCCGGACGGCTCCTTCCACAATGAGCAGTTCTTC; CDR3: CASSPDGSFHNEQFF
size: many; V: TRBV9; D: NA; J: TRBJ2-6; DNA: TGTGCCAGCAGCGATTTCTCTGGGGCCAACGTCCTGACTTTC; CDR3: CASSDFSGANVLTF
size: many; V: TRBV5-1; D: TRBD1; J: TRBJ2-3; DNA: TGCGCCAGCAGCGGACAGGGCCGTGCGGATACGCAGTATTTT; CDR3: CASSGQGRADTQYF
size: NA; V: TRBV5-5; D: NA; J: TRBJ2-1; DNA: TGTGCCAGCACCCCGGGGGGCCTCCTGTACAATGAGCAGTTCTTC; CDR3: CASTPGGLLYNEQFF
size: NA; V: TRBV11-1; D: TRBD1; J: TRBJ2-2; DNA: TGTGCCAGCAGCTTAGTTGGAGGTCGGGGACAGCAGATGAACACCGGGGAGCTGTTTTTT; CDR3: CASSLVGGRGQQMNTGELFF
size: NA; V: TRBV6-1; D: TRBD2; J: TRBJ2-1; DNA: TGTGCCACCAGCAGGGCTAGCGGGAGCAATGAGCAGTTCTTC; CDR3: CATSRASGSNEQFF
size: NA; V: TRBV25-1; D: TRBD1; J: TRBJ1-6; DNA: TGTGCCAGCAGCTCGACAGGGGGCGCAAATTCACCCCTCCACTTT; CDR3: CASSSTGGANSPLHF
size: few; V: TRBV7-8; D: TRBD1; J: TRBJ2-3; DNA: TGTGCCAGCAGCGGGGACAGGGGGCTCACAGATACGCAGTATTTT; CDR3: CASSGDRGLTDTQYF
size: NA; V: TRBV4-3; D: TRBD2; J: TRBJ2-5; DNA: TGCGCCAGCAGCCAAGATTATGAGACTAGCGGGGGGCTCTCCGTAGAGACCCAGTACTTC; CDR3: CASSQDYETSGGLSVETQYF
size: many; V: TRBV20-1; D: TRBD1; J: TRBJ1-1; DNA: TGCAGTGCTAGTGGACAGGGGGCGTTGGACACTGAAGCTTTCTTT; CDR3: CSASGQGALDTEAFF
size: few; V: TRBV19; D: NA; J: TRBJ1-1; DNA: TGTGCCAGTATGTTTAGGGGCACTGAAGCTTTCTTT; CDR3: CASMFRGTEAFF
size: many; V: TRBV6-2/TRBV6-3; D: NA; J: TRBJ2-7; DNA: TGTGCCAGCAGTTACTCGAGCGCGACTTCCTACGAGCAGTACTTC; CDR3: CASSYSSATSYEQYF
size: many; V: TRBV20-1; D: NA; J: TRBJ2-2; DNA: TGCAGTGCGGAGGGTCCCGGGGAGCTGTTTTTT; CDR3: CSAEGPGELFF
size: many; V: TRBV7-2; D: NA; J: TRBJ1-5; DNA: TGTGCCAGCAGCTTATACTCACAGGGTCAGCCCCAGCATTTT; CDR3: CASSLYSQGQPQHF
size: NA; V: TRBV24-1; D: NA; J: TRBJ2-3; DNA: TGTGCCACCAGCCCCGGGGGAAGGGGCAAGGATACGCAGTATTTT; CDR3: CATSPGGRGKDTQYF
size: many; V: TRBV7-8; D: NA; J: TRBJ2-4; DNA: TGTGCCAGCAGCATAGGGGTCCACCTTAACATTCAGTACTTC; CDR3: CASSIGVHLNIQYF
size: NA; V: TRBV5-6; D: NA; J: TRBJ2-6; DNA: TGTGCCAGCACCCTCCGGAGACGCTCTGGGGCCAACGTCCTGACTTTC; CDR3: CASTLRRRSGANVLTF
size: many; V: TRBV5-1; D: NA; J: TRBJ1-3; DNA: TGCGCCAGCAGCCTTGAGGCAGGGGTTGGAAACACCATATATTTT; CDR3: CASSLEAGVGNTIYF
size: few; V: TRBV5-1; D: NA; J: TRBJ2-2; DNA: TGCGCCAGCAGCACAGATCCGAACACCGGGGAGCTGTTTTTT; CDR3: CASSTDPNTGELFF
size: many; V: TRBV7-2; D: NA; J: TRBJ2-2; DNA: TGTGCCAGCAGCCCGGCCGCGAGAGACACCGGGGAGCTGTTTTTT; CDR3: CASSPAARDTGELFF
size: many; V: TRBV20-1; D: NA; J: TRBJ2-5; DNA: TGCAGTGTCGCCCCTCCCCTAGGAGCGCGGACGTACCAAGAGACCCAGTACTTC; CDR3: CSVAPPLGARTYQETQYF
size: many; V: TRBV7-2; D: NA; J: TRBJ2-5; DNA: TGTGCCAGCAGCTATGGGGGGCAGACCCAGTACTTC; CDR3: CASSYGGQTQYF
size: many; V: TRBV5-6; D: NA; J: TRBJ1-4; DNA: TGTGCCAGCAGGCCACATGGGATAGAAAAACTGTTTTTT; CDR3: CASRPHGIEKLFF
size: few; V: TRBV6-2/TRBV6-3; D: NA; J: TRBJ2-1; DNA: TGTGCCAGCAGTGCCCCAGGTTACTCCTACAATGAGCAGTTCTTC; CDR3: CASSAPGYSYNEQFF
size: many; V: TRBV6-2/TRBV6-3; D: TRBD2; J: TRBJ2-7; DNA: TGTGCCAGCAGTTACCGCCCTAGCGGGAGAGTCTACGAGCAGTACTTC; CDR3: CASSYRPSGRVYEQYF